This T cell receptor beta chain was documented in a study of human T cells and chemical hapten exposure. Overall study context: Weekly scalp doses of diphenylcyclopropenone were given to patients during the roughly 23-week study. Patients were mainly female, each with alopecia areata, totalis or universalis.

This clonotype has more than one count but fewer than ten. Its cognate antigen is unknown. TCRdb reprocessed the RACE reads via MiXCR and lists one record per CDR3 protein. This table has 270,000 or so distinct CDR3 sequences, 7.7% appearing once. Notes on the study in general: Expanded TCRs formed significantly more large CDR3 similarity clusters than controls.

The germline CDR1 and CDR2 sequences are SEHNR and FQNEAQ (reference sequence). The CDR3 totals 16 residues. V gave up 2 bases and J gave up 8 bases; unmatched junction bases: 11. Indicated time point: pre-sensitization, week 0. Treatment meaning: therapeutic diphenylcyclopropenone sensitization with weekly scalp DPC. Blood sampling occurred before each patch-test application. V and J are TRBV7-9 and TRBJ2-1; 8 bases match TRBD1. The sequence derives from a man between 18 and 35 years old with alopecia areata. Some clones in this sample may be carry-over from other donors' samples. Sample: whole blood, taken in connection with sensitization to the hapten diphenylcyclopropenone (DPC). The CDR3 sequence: CASSLNWDRLGDEQFF. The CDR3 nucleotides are TGTGCCAGCAGCTTAAATTGGGACAGGCTGGGGGATGAGCAGTTCTTC.